This T cell receptor (beta chain) was captured by sequencing in a study of cytomegalovirus exposure and HLA in healthy donors. Everyone who donated was a healthy bone marrow donor. CDR1 and CDR2 from the germline V gene are SGHNT and YENEEA. This CDR3 contains 16 residues. Trimming cost V 2 bases and J 7 bases; bases outside gene matches: 8. Primers: 60 Vbeta forward and 13 Jbeta reverse. The assay was immunoSEQ multiplex PCR, and TCRdb's table has in-frame clones only and misses some. The sample has 130,000 or so clones; just over 65% are singletons. The sequence derives from a woman in her sixties or seventies in good health and CMV-seronegative. The sample comprised PBMCs. This sequence joins TRBV11-3 and TRBJ2-1; 10 nucleotides match TRBD2. The CDR3 sequence: CASSLSPGLARNEQFF. The DNA for the CDR3 is TGTGCCAGCAGCTTAAGCCCGGGACTAGCGAGGAATGAGCAGTTCTTC.